This entry lists 30 T cell receptor beta chains sequenced from one sample in a study of T cells after yellow fever vaccination. TCRdb redid the calling of the 5' RACE reads with MiXCR, one entry per CDR3 protein. The sample consists of 350,000 or so distinct CDR3 sequences, about 7.8% of them appearing once. Sequenced material: PBMCs, taken more than 40 days after the first yellow fever vaccination. The receptors come from a man aged 18 to 35 who received the YFV17D yellow fever vaccine.

This clonotype was found a few times. The V gene is TRBV4-1, the J gene TRBJ2-1, with a possible D match to TRBD1 (5 bases). CDR3 length: 15 amino acids. Germline-derived CDR1 and CDR2 are MGHRA and YSYEKL. V dropped 1 base and J dropped 8 bases, with 15 bases sitting between them. The CDR3: CASSQVWGVIYEQFF. CDR3 DNA sequence: TGCGCCAGCAGCCAAGTTTGGGGCGTGATCTATGAGCAGTTCTTC.

This clonotype was detected only a few times. The chain links TRBV20-1 to TRBJ1-4; a possible D gene is TRBD1 (6 bases). The ends were cut back, 1 base at V and 5 bases at J, with 17 bases in the middle. CDR3 size: 16 residues. Germline-derived CDR1 and CDR2 are DFQATT and SNEGSKA (reference sequence). CDR3 DNA: TGCAGTGCTAGAGCGTCTCCCACAGGGACAAATGAAAAACTGTTTTTT. It yields the protein CSARASPTGTNEKLFF.

The chain recombines TRBV7-2 with TRBJ2-3; 10 bases align to TRBD1. The germline gives CDR1 SGHTA, CDR2 FQGNSA. V was pared by 3 bases and J by 6 bases, with 6 bases of the junction left unmatched. The CDR3 totals 15 residues. The chain's CDR3 is CASSFTGQGRDTQYF. In DNA form, the CDR3 reads TGTGCCAGCAGCTTCACGGGACAGGGGAGGGATACGCAGTATTTT.

The rearrangement joins TRBV4-3 to TRBJ2-2; D is perhaps TRBD1 (6 bases). The CDR3 runs 16 residues. Germline V gene data show CDR1 as LGHNA and CDR2 as YSLEER. Trimming stripped 5 bases from V and 0 bases from J, with 13 bases between. The CDR3 sequence: CASSTRTAPNTGELFF. CDR3 sequence (DNA): TGCGCCAGCAGCACCCGGACAGCTCCGAACACCGGGGAGCTGTTTTTT.

Only a few counts were recorded for this clonotype. This chain connects TRBV15 to TRBJ1-5; 10 bases align to TRBD1. The CDR3 is 16 amino acids. The germline CDR1 and CDR2 sequences are LNHNV and YYDKDF (reference sequence). V dropped 4 bases and J dropped 3; count of bases not matched to a gene: 6. The CDR3 spells CATSTGTGVVNQPQHF. DNA for the CDR3: TGTGCCACCAGCACGGGGACAGGGGTTGTCAATCAGCCCCAGCATTTT. Full variable domain (outside the CDR3, taken from reference TRBV15 and TRBJ1-5): DAMVIQNPRYQVTQFGKPVTLSCSQTLNHNVMYWYQQKSSQAPKLLFHYYDKDFNNEADTPDNFQSRRPNTSFCFLDIRSPGLGDTAMYLCATSTGTGVVNQPQHFGDGTRLSIL.

This chain connects TRBV9 to TRBJ2-5, with 7 nucleotides matching TRBD2. The ends lost 2 bases at V and 4 bases at J; junction bases unmatched: 11. Germline values: CDR1 SGDLS, CDR2 YYNGEE. The CDR3 totals 16 residues. CDR3 amino acids: CASSVVSGAPGETQYF. Written as DNA, the CDR3 is TGTGCCAGCAGCGTCGTAAGCGGGGCCCCCGGAGAGACCCAGTACTTC.

This clonotype was seen many times. This rearrangement joins TRBV11-2 to TRBJ2-7; unclear D gene. The CDR3 runs to 14 residues. Trimming shortened V by 5 bases and J by 1 base, and 12 bases separated the two germline ends. Germline CDR1 SGHAT, CDR2 FQNNGV. CDR3 DNA sequence: TGTGCCAGCAGCCGTCGAGGCAGTTCCTACGAGCAGTACTTC. Residues: CASSRRGSSYEQYF.

CDR3 sequence (DNA): TGTGCCAGCAGCCCCGAGGTCCGGGGGCTCGGGTATGGCTACACCTTC. This gives the protein CASSPEVRGLGYGYTF. The gene calls are TRBV7-8 and TRBJ1-2; maybe TRBD1 (6 bases). The CDR3 runs 16 residues. V was shortened by 5 bases and J by 5 bases, with 21 bases between the two germline ends. Germline V gene lookup returns CDR1 SGHVS and CDR2 FQNEAQ.

This clonotype was seen a few times. The CDR3 loop reads CASSQSVNTEAFF. CDR3 nucleotides: TGTGCCAGCAGCCAGTCAGTGAACACTGAAGCTTTCTTT. V usage is TRBV5-4 and J usage is TRBJ1-1; D uncertain. The CDR3 has 13 amino acids. Germline-derived CDR1 and CDR2 are SGHNT and YYREEE (reference sequence). V lost 4 bases to trimming and J lost 0 bases, with 7 bases between them.

This chain connects TRBV18 to TRBJ2-2, with 7 bases identical to TRBD1. CDR3 size: 15 residues. Germline values: CDR1 KGHSH, CDR2 LQKENI. With 4 bases clipped from V and 3 bases from J, the junction kept 5 bases outside the gene matches. CDR3 in amino acids: CASSRGQEDTGELFF. CDR3 bases: TGTGCCAGCTCACGTGGACAGGAAGACACCGGGGAGCTGTTTTTT.

This clonotype has at least ten counts. V usage is TRBV20-1 and J usage is TRBJ2-5; 9 bases map to TRBD2. The V gene's germline CDR1 is DFQATT and CDR2 SNEGSKA (reference sequence). The CDR3 is 14 residues long. V lost 5 bases to trimming and J lost 5 bases; unmatched junction nucleotides: 9. The CDR3 DNA reads TGCAGTGCTGCCCCGGGACTAGCCTTCGAGACCCAGTACTTC. It translates to CSAAPGLAFETQYF.

This clonotype was seen more than once but under ten times. This chain links TRBV5-4 with TRBJ2-1; D uncertain. Germline V CDR1 and CDR2: SGHNT, YYREEE (reference sequence). This CDR3 comprises 15 residues. V lost 0 bases and J lost 10, with 17 bases in between. CDR3 sequence (DNA): TGTGCCAGCAGCTTGGATCTAGTCCAGATTAGGGAGCAGTTCTTC. This encodes CASSLDLVQIREQFF.

This clonotype showed up just a few times. The J gene is TRBJ2-3, the V gene TRBV18; 7 positions agree with TRBD1. Germline trimming cut 5 bases from V and 3 bases from J; bases unmatched to any gene: 2. This CDR3 is 13 amino acids long. Germline CDR1 reads KGHSH; CDR2 reads LQKENI. CDR3 bases: TGTGCCAGCTCAGAGGGACAGACAGATACGCAGTATTTT. This translates into CASSEGQTDTQYF.

In this sample, this clonotype turned up a few times. This chain uses TRBV11-2 with TRBJ2-3; tentative D call: TRBD1 (6 bases). Deletions cut 4 bases from V and 4 bases from J, with 12 bases between. Germline V gives CDR1 SGHAT, CDR2 FQNNGV. This CDR3 has 14 residues. The CDR3 protein is CASSWGHFADTQYF. CDR3 DNA sequence: TGTGCCAGCAGCTGGGGGCACTTCGCAGATACGCAGTATTTT.

In this sample, this clonotype turned up many times. V and J are TRBV27 and TRBJ2-5; D may match TRBD1 or TRBD2 (6 bases each). This CDR3 spans 12 amino acids. V was pared by 8 bases and J by 2 bases, with 9 bases between. From germline, CDR1 is MNHEY and CDR2 SMNVEV (reference sequence). CDR3 coding DNA: TGTGCCAGCGGAGGGGGGCAAGAGACCCAGTACTTC. This translates into CASGGGQETQYF.

A few counts support this clonotype. The CDR3: CSARDTGVGQPQHF. The DNA of the CDR3 is TGCAGTGCTAGAGATACGGGAGTCGGTCAGCCCCAGCATTTT. This chain connects TRBV20-1 to TRBJ1-5; D not certain. Trimming left V 0 bases short and J 6 bases short, with 12 bases between. The CDR3 is 14 residues long. Germline V CDR1 and CDR2: DFQATT, SNEGSKA (reference sequence).

The chain links TRBV18 to TRBJ1-6, with a possible D match to TRBD1 (5 bases). Germline values: CDR1 KGHSH, CDR2 LQKENI. This CDR3 is built from 14 residues. Trimming left V 6 bases short and J 8 bases short, with 14 bases between. CDR3 amino acids: CASSTTQGDSPLHF. CDR3 in DNA: TGTGCCAGCTCCACCACTCAGGGCGATTCACCCCTCCACTTT.

In this sample, this clonotype turned up a few times. The chain carries TRBV7-2 and TRBJ2-1, with D perhaps given as TRBD1 or TRBD2 (5 bases each). The CDR3 is 12 residues long. V lost 5 bases and J 10 bases, leaving 12 bases between the germline ends. Germline V gives CDR1 SGHTA, CDR2 FQGNSA. CDR3 bases: TGTGCCAGCAGCCCACGAGAGGGGGAGCAGTTCTTC. This translates into CASSPREGEQFF.

The chain joins TRBV12-3 or TRBV12-4 to TRBJ1-2; tentative D call: TRBD1 (6 bases). Trimming pared 5 bases from V and 1 base from J, leaving 14 bases between. The CDR3 is 15 residues long. In DNA form, the CDR3 reads TGTGCCAGCAGTCGGGACATTCCCTTTAACTATGGCTACACCTTC. This translates into CASSRDIPFNYGYTF.

The table lists this clonotype with a few counts. The chain carries TRBV6-2 or TRBV6-3 and TRBJ1-2; the D gene is possibly TRBD1 (5 bases). This CDR3 comprises 12 residues. CDR1 and CDR2 from the germline V gene are MNHEY and SVGEGT. V lost 6 bases, J lost 6 bases, and 11 bases lay in between. The CDR3 region has the DNA TGTGCCAGCAGCCGGGACGTCAATGGCTACACCTTC. This translates into CASSRDVNGYTF.

This clonotype has only a few counts. The rearrangement links TRBV21-1 to TRBJ2-7; TRBD2 reflects the table's D call only, with no check against the DNA. TRBV21-1 is deemed a pseudogene. There are 16 residues in the CDR3. CDR3 sequence reads: CASSVKGVRGLYEQYV. The CDR3, as DNA: TGTGCCAGCAGCGTAAAGGGAGTTAGGGGGCTCTACGAGCAGTACGTC.

This clonotype was seen ten or more times. The V and J genes are TRBV3-1 and TRBJ2-7, with D perhaps TRBD1 or TRBD2 (5 bases each). Germline V gives CDR1 LGHDT, CDR2 YNNKEL (reference sequence). With 3 bases removed from V and 3 bases from J, the gap between germline ends came to 18 bases. The CDR3 covers 16 residues. In DNA, the CDR3 is TGTGCCAGCAGCCAGGGACCGGGGTTCCTGCGCTACGAGCAGTACTTC. It yields the protein CASSQGPGFLRYEQYF.

The CDR3 spells CASRDVTEQYF. CDR3 bases: TGTGCCAGCAGAGACGTTACAGAGCAGTACTTC. V gene TRBV6-5 combines with J gene TRBJ2-7; D uncertain. The ends were cut back, 6 bases at V and 7 bases at J, with 10 bases in the middle. The length of the CDR3 is 11 residues. CDR1 is MNHEY, CDR2 SVGAGI, per germline.

This clonotype was recorded a few times. The V call is TRBV5-1, the J call TRBJ1-3, with a possible D match to TRBD1 (5 bases). Germline-derived CDR1 and CDR2 are SGHRS and YFSETQ. Trimming took 0 bases from V and 4 from J, leaving 14 bases between them. The length of the CDR3 is 16 residues. The CDR3 DNA reads as TGCGCCAGCAGCTTGGGAGTGGGACCGTTGGGAAACACCATATATTTT. It yields the protein CASSLGVGPLGNTIYF.

In its sample, this clonotype was seen a few times. This chain links TRBV7-3 with TRBJ2-7; D remains ambiguous. Germline V CDR1 and CDR2: SGHTA, FQGTGA. The CDR3 has 11 residues. Between the trimmed V and J ends, which lost 11 bases and 2 bases, there was a span of 10 bases. CDR3: CAVGIAYEQYV. The CDR3, as DNA: TGTGCCGTTGGAATAGCCTACGAGCAGTACGTC.

This clonotype was observed a handful of times. The CDR3 spells CASSDPGRSNEKLFF. CDR3 nucleotide sequence: TGTGCCAGCAGTGACCCAGGGAGGTCTAATGAAAAACTGTTTTTT. The chain uses TRBV2 and TRBJ1-4; D may be TRBD1 (5 bases). The germline CDR1 and CDR2 sequences are SNHLY and FYNNEI. The CDR3 spans 15 residues. V shed 3 bases and J shed 3 bases, with 11 bases lying between them.

The chain employs TRBV7-2 and TRBJ2-1; 12 bases are a match to TRBD1. V shed 5 bases and J 7 bases; nucleotides not matched to a gene: 9. The CDR3 totals 16 residues. CDR1 is SGHTA, CDR2 FQGNSA, per germline. CDR3 protein: CASSLNPGQGANEQFF. The CDR3 bases are TGTGCCAGCAGCCTGAACCCGGGACAGGGGGCGAATGAGCAGTTCTTC.

This clonotype has more than one count but fewer than ten. The chain recombines TRBV27 with TRBJ1-5; no firm D call. Trimming shortened V by 8 bases and J by 3 bases, and 14 bases separated the two germline ends. The germline CDR1 and CDR2 sequences are MNHEY and SMNVEV (reference sequence). The CDR3 totals 14 residues. CDR3 protein: CASSRGGYNQPQHF. CDR3 in DNA: TGTGCCAGCTCTCGGGGAGGGTACAATCAGCCCCAGCATTTT.

The chain employs TRBV6-2 or TRBV6-3 and TRBJ1-5; the D is unclear. Trimming took 2 bases from V and 5 from J, leaving 16 bases between them. Germline V lookup: CDR1 MNHEY, CDR2 SVGEGT. The CDR3 is 16 residues long. CDR3 in amino acids: CASSYRPEVTYQPQHF. The DNA for the CDR3 is TGTGCCAGCAGTTACCGCCCGGAGGTTACCTATCAGCCCCAGCATTTT.

The sample holds many counts of this clonotype. V gene TRBV20-1 combines with J gene TRBJ1-1; TRBD1 matches at 9 bases. V shed 6 bases, J shed 5 bases, and the junction held 7 bases outside the gene matches. The CDR3 length is 13 residues. CDR1 DFQATT and CDR2 SNEGSKA come from the germline V gene (reference sequence). CDR3: CSAKQGAGTEAFF. The CDR3 nucleotides read TGCAGTGCGAAACAGGGGGCCGGGACTGAAGCTTTCTTT.